The source of this T cell receptor beta chain is a study of neurological immune-mediated disorders. There are many counts of this clonotype. What it recognizes is unknown. Notes on the study in general: The level of TCR clonal expansion was highest in patients with HTLV-1-associated myelopathy and lowest in multiple sclerosis, where it fell below the level seen in healthy controls. Private repertoires in all groups were suggested by the absence of shared CDR3 amino acid sequences among expanded clones across subjects.

The germline V and J ends were trimmed by 4 bases and 3 bases, with 20 bases remaining between them. CDR1 is DFQATT, CDR2 SNEGSKA, per germline (reference sequence). The CDR3 runs to 16 residues. TCRdb reanalysed the 5' RACE reads using MiXCR and keeps one entry per CDR3 protein. This table holds roughly 25,000 distinct CDR3 sequences, under 8.5% found once. The sequencing sample was made of PBMCs. The source of this sequence is a woman between 40 and 50 years old in good health. The rearrangement links TRBV20-1 to TRBJ2-3; D gene uncertain. CDR3: CSANFAAWPGTDTQYF. The CDR3 DNA sequence: TGCAGTGCTAATTTCGCCGCGTGGCCCGGAACAGATACGCAGTATTTT.